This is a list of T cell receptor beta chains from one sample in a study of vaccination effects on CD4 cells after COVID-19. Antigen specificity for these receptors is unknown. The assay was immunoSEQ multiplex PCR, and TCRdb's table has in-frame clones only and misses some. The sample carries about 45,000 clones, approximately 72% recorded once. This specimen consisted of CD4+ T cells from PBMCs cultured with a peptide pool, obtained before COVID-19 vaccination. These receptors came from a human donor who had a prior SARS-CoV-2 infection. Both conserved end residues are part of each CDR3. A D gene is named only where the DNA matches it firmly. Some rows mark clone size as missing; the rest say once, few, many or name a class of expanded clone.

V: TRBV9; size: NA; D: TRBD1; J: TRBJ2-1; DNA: TGTGCCAGCAGCGCGACAGGGGTTACCTACAATGAGCAGTTCTTC; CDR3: CASSATGVTYNEQFF
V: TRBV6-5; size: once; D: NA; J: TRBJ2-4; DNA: TGTGCCAGCAGTAGCCATGGACAGAAAAACATTCAGTACTTC; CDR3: CASSSHGQKNIQYF
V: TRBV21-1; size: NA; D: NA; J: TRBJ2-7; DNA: TGTGCCAGCAGCAAAACAGAAAGACTTTGCTCCTACGAGCAGTACTTC; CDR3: CASSKTERLCSYEQYF
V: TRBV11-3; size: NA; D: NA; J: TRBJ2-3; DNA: TGTGCCAGCAGCTTAGAATTCCAGTTCGTGGGAGATATCACAGATACGCAGTATTTT; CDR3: CASSLEFQFVGDITDTQYF
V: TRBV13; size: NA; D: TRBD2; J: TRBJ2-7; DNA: TGTGCCAGCAGCTTAGTCGGAGCGGGAGTGGCGTACTTC; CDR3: CASSLVGAGVAYF
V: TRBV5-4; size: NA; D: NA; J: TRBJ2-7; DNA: TGTGCCAGCAGCTTGGGAGGGGCCAGCTCCTACGAGCAGTACTTC; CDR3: CASSLGGASSYEQYF
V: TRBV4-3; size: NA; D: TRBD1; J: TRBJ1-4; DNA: TGCGCCAGCAGCCAAGTATCCAGGGGGCTTTCGGGTAATGAAAAACTGTTTTTT; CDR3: CASSQVSRGLSGNEKLFF
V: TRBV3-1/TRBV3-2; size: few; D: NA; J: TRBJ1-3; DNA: TGTGCCAGCAGCCAAGTTGGAAACACCATATATTTT; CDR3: CASSQVGNTIYF
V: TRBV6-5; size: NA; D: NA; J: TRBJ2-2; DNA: TGTGCCAGCAGCCCCTATCGGGATAGCGGGGAGCTGTTTTTT; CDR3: CASSPYRDSGELFF
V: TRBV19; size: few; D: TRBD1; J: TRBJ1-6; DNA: TGTGCCAGTAGTCCCGGACAGGGCTTTTTATCACCCCTCCACTTT; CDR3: CASSPGQGFLSPLHF
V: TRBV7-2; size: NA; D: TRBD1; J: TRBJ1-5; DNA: TGTGCCAGCAGCCCGACAGGGGGCGAGAATCAGCCCCAGCATTTT; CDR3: CASSPTGGENQPQHF
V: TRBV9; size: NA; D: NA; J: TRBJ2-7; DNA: TGTGCCAGCAGCGTAGCAGGATCCGCCTACGAGCAGTACTTC; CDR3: CASSVAGSAYEQYF
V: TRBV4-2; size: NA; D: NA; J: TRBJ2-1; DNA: TGTGCCAGCAGCGAAGCCTTAGGTAGCGGATTTAGTTTCTTC; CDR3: CASSEALGSGFSFF
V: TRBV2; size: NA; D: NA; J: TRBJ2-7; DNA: TGTGCCAGCAGTGAAGCCGCGGCAATTTGGCGCGAGCAGTACTTC; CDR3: CASSEAAAIWREQYF
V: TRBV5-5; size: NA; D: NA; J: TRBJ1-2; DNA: TGTGCCAGCAGCCCCCTCGAGACCTATGGCTACACCTTC; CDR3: CASSPLETYGYTF
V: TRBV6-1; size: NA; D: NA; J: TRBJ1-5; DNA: TGTGCCAGCAGTGAGGTGGGGGGGGATCAGCCCCAGCATTTT; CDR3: CASSEVGGDQPQHF
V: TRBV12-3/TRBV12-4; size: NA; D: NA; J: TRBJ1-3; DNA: TGTGCCAGCAAGCGAGGTTCTGGAAACACCATATATTTT; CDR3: CASKRGSGNTIYF
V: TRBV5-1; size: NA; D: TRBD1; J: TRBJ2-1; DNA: TGCGCCAGCAGCTTCACCGGGACAGGGGGAAGCAATGAGCAGTTCTTC; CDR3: CASSFTGTGGSNEQFF
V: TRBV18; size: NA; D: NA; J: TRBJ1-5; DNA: TGTGCCAGCTCACCGGGGAATCAGCCCCAGCATTTT; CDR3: CASSPGNQPQHF
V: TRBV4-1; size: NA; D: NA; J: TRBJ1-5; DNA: TGCGCCAGCAGCCAAGGCAGGGGTGCCCGCAATCAGCCCCAGCATTTT; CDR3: CASSQGRGARNQPQHF
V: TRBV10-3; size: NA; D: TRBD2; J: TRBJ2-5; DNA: TGTGCCATCAGCTCCGGACTAGCGGGACAAGAGACCCAGTACTTC; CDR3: CAISSGLAGQETQYF
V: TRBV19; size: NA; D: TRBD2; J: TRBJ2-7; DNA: TGTGCCAGTAGTGTGGAGCCGGGGGGTAGCTGCTACTTC; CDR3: CASSVEPGGSCYF
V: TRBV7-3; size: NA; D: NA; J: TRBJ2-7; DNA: TGTGCCAGCAGCTTGGGCAGGGAAAGCTCCTACGAGCAGTACTTC; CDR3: CASSLGRESSYEQYF
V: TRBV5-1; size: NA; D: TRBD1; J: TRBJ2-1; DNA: TGCGCCAGCAGCTTGATGACAGGGACCAATGAGCAGTTCTTC; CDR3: CASSLMTGTNEQFF
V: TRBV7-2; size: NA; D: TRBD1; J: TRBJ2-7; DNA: TGTGCCAGCAGCGCCCGGGACAGGGTCTACGAGCAGTACTTC; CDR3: CASSARDRVYEQYF
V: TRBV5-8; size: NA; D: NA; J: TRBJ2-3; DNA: TGTGCCAGCAGCCAGGATCTAGGGGATACGCAGTATTTT; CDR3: CASSQDLGDTQYF
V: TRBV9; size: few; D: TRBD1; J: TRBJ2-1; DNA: TGTGCCAGCAGCGAGGGGGCCAGGGGTCATGAGCAGTTCTTC; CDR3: CASSEGARGHEQFF
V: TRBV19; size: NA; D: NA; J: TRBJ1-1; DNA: TGTGCCAGTAGTATCCCCTTGGGGTTATCCGGCACTGAAGCTTTCTTT; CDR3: CASSIPLGLSGTEAFF
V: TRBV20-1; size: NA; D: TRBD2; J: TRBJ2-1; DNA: TGCAGTGCAAGTAGCGGGAGGGCCTCCTACAATGAGCAGTTCTTC; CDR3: CSASSGRASYNEQFF
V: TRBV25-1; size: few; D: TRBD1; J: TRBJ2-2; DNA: TGTGCCAGCAGGACAGGGGGCGACACCGGGGAGCTGTTTTTT; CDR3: CASRTGGDTGELFF
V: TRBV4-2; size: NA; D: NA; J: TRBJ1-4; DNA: TGTGCCAGCAGCCCTAGCGGCGGGGGTTATGAAAAACTGTTTTTT; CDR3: CASSPSGGGYEKLFF
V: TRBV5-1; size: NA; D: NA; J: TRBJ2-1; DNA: TGCGCCAGCAGCCCCGAGCCTGGAGGCCACAATGAGCAGTTCTTC; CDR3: CASSPEPGGHNEQFF
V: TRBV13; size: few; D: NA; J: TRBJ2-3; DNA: TGTGCCAGCAGCCTGACTAGAGGTACGCAGTATTTT; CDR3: CASSLTRGTQYF
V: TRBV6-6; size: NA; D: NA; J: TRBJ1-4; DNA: TGTGCCAGCAGTTACCCGAGGGGGGGGATACGTGAAAAACTGTTTTTT; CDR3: CASSYPRGGIREKLFF
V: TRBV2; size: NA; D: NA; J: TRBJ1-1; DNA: TGTGCCAGCACCATAGCCCCTAGGACGGGGGTTTTCTTT; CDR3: CASTIAPRTGVFF
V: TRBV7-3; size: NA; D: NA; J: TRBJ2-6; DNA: TGTGCCAGCAGCAGAGGTTCCTCTGGGGCCAACGTCCTGACTTTC; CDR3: CASSRGSSGANVLTF
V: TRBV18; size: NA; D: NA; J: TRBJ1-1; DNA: TGTGCCAGCTCACCACGCCGGATGAACACTGAAGCTTTCTTT; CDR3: CASSPRRMNTEAFF
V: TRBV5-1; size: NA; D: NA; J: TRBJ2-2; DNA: TGCGCCAGCAGCTTGGTCGTACATACCGGGGAGCTGTTTTTT; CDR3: CASSLVVHTGELFF
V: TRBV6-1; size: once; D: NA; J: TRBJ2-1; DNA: TGTGCCAGCAGTGAGGCGGATTGGTCCAGGCGGTTCTTC; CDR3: CASSEADWSRRFF
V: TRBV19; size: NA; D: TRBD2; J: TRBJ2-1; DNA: TGTGCCAGTAAGGACCGTAGCGGGAGTTATGAGCAGTTCTTC; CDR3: CASKDRSGSYEQFF
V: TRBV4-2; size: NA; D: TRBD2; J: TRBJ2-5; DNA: TGTGCCAGCAGCCAAGATCCTAGCGGGGGGGCGGGAGGAGAGACCCAGTACTTC; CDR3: CASSQDPSGGAGGETQYF
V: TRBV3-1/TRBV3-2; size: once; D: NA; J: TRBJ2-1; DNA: TGTGCCAGCAGCCAGGGGGGGGCCGCCTTGGGGGCTACAGCGCTTTCCTACAATGAGCAGTTCTTC; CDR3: CASSQGGAALGATALSYNEQFF
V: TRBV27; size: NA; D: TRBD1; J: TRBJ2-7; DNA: TGTGCCAGCACCCGGACAGGGGGCGAGCAGTACTTC; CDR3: CASTRTGGEQYF
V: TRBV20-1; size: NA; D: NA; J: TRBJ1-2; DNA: TGCAGTGCTACAGGGTCGGGTGGCTACACCTTC; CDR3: CSATGSGGYTF
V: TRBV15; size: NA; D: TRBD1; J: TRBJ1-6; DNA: TGTGCCACCAGCCGGGGGGACAGGGGTGATTCACCCCTCCACTTT; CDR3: CATSRGDRGDSPLHF